This T cell receptor (beta chain) was recorded in a study of cytomegalovirus exposure and HLA in healthy donors. A multiplex PCR was run with 60 Vbeta primers and 13 Jbeta primers. Profiled with immunoSEQ multiplex PCR; TCRdb holds only in-frame clones, not every one. The table has over 150,000 clones, around 77% seen once. Study outcomes and limitations: In a later analysis, HLA-C alleles had the fewest associated TCRs, DRB1 alleles the most. Among the CMV-associated chains, a few were confirmed in vitro as specific for CMV antigens.

Turning to this clone: What it recognizes is unknown.

The specimen was PBMCs. The TCR was taken from a woman aged 25 to 39 in good health and CMV-seronegative.

This CDR3 is CASSLGGFDEKLFF. CDR3 coding DNA: TGTGCCAGCAGCTTGGGGGGGTTTGATGAAAAACTGTTTTTT. This chain uses TRBV7-6 with TRBJ1-4, with D possibly matching TRBD1 (5 bases). Trimming took 3 bases from V and 6 from J, leaving 11 bases between them. The CDR3 has 14 residues. CDR1 is SGHVS and CDR2 is FNYEAQ in the germline V gene.